This record looks at one T cell receptor beta chain sequence and its context. Its antigen is not identified. The DNA ends 3 residues before the CDR3 does, and the rest of the CDR3 is filled in from the germline J gene. This sample was included in a study of T cells in women clearing cervical HPV infection. Study information: Blood came at first lesion visit for cases, post-clearance for controls. For cases, blood was sampled a median roughly 150 days after lesion detection, interquartile range roughly 90 to 230 days. Overall study findings and caveats: Each sample's T-cell count was unknown, possibly confounding richness. A classifier using richness and V gene abundances reached an AUC of under 0.9.

Profiled with immunoSEQ multiplex PCR; TCRdb holds only in-frame clones, not every one. The repertoire table contains roughly 14,000 clones. CDR3 length: 11 residues. Germline V CDR1 and CDR2: SQVTM, ANQGSEA. The TCR comes from a woman between 18 and 70 years old with a cervical HPV16 infection that either progressed to CIN3+ or cleared (not recorded which). The rearrangement links TRBV29-1 to TRBJ1-2; tentative D call: TRBD1 (6 bases). Sequencing was done on a sample of blood buffy coat. Partial CDR3 DNA: TGCAGCGTTGTCAGGGGAGCCGAC. Protein: CSVVRGAD. The full CDR3 protein reads CSVVRGADYTF.